The present T cell receptor (beta chain) was sequenced within a study of blood T cell repertoires in COVID-19. Study context: The samples span acute and convalescent COVID-19 from the United States, Italy and Spain.

The V gene lost 2 bases and the J gene lost 8 bases, with 22 bases spanning the gap. Germline V CDR1 and CDR2: LNHDA, SQIVND (reference sequence). This CDR3 comprises 17 residues. Participants, about 18 to 90 years old, spanned 25 or so US areas. Participants' reported clinical history set cohort assignment. The protocol was immunoSEQ multiplex PCR, while the TCRdb copy is restricted to in-frame clones and leaves out a portion. The sample lists 200,000 to 300,000 clones, 88% occurring once. The sample was PBMCs or T cells enriched from blood (not recorded which). This chain uses TRBV19 with TRBJ2-1; a weak D match, TRBD2 (7 bases). The source is a woman aged 40 to 50 with acute COVID-19. The chain's CDR3 is CASSISLGGAGGDEQFF. The CDR3 nucleotides are TGTGCCAGTAGTATAAGCCTTGGGGGGGCCGGGGGCGATGAGCAGTTCTTC.